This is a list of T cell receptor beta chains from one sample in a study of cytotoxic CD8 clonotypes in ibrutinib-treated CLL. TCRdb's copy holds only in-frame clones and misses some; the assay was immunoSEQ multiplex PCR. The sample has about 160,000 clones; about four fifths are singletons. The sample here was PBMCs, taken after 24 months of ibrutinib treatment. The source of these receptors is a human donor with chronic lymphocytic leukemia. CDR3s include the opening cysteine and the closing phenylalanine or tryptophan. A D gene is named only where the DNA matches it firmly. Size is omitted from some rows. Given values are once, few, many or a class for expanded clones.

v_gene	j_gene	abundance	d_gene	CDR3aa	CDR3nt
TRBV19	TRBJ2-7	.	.	CASSPFGEQYF	TGTGCCAGTAGTCCTTTTGGGGAGCAGTACTTC
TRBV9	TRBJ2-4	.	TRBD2	CASSVLAGGSIQYF	TGTGCCAGCAGCGTGCTAGCGGGGGGCAGCATTCAGTACTTC
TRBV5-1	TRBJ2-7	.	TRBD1	CASSPDRGKQYF	TGCGCCAGCAGCCCCGACAGGGGTAAGCAGTACTTC
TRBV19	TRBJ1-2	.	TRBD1	CASSTPGQGAGGYTF	TGTGCCAGTAGTACCCCGGGACAGGGGGCTGGTGGCTACACCTTC
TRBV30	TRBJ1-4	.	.	CAWSGRNEKLFF	TGTGCCTGGAGTGGACGGAATGAAAAACTGTTTTTT
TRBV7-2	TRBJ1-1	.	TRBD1	CASSLAGTATNTEAFF	TGTGCCAGCAGCTTAGCCGGGACAGCGACGAACACTGAAGCTTTCTTT
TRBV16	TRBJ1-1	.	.	CASSQSKRGNTEAFF	TGTGCCAGCAGCCAATCGAAAAGAGGGAACACTGAAGCTTTCTTT
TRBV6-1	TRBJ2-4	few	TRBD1	CASSERTGKNIQYF	TGTGCCAGCAGTGAACGGACAGGCAAAAACATTCAGTACTTC
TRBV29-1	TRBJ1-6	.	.	CSVGGDYNSPLHF	TGCAGCGTTGGGGGGGATTATAATTCACCCCTCCACTTT
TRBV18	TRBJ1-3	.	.	CASPYGSSNTIYF	TGTGCCTCCCCTTATGGAAGTTCAAACACCATATATTTT
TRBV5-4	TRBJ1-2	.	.	CASSPAANYGYTF	TGTGCCAGCAGCCCCGCGGCGAACTATGGCTACACCTTC